This TCR beta chain was captured in a study of blood T cell repertoires in COVID-19. This CDR3 has 17 residues. With V trimmed by 5 bases and J by 9 bases, 19 bases remained unmatched. Per the germline V gene, CDR1 is MDHEN and CDR2 is SYDVKM. This clone was observed a few times. As handled by the study authors: The assay estimated nucleated cells by amplifying reference gene primers. Sequencing was performed with immunoSEQ multiplex PCR; in TCRdb, only in-frame clones are kept and a portion is missing. That table supplies the V and J calls and clone size; D and trimming were determined from the DNA. The table includes about 120,000 clones, roughly four fifths detected once.

The sample taken for sequencing was peripheral blood. This chain links TRBV28 with TRBJ1-1; 9 nucleotides line up with TRBD1. The TCR sequence derives from a human donor in a cohort sampled during active COVID-19. The DNA of the CDR3 is TGTGCCAGCAGTCCCTCCTTGGGACAGGGTGGGCCCCTTAAAGCTTTCTTT. Translating gives CASSPSLGQGGPLKAFF. The entire variable domain, with the rest obtained from reference TRBV28 and TRBJ1-1, is as follows: DVKVTQSSRYLVKRTGEKVFLECVQDMDHENMFWYRQDPGLGLRLIYFSYDVKMKEKGDIPEGYSVSREKKERFSLILESASTNQTSMYLCASSPSLGQGGPLKAFFGQGTRLTVV.